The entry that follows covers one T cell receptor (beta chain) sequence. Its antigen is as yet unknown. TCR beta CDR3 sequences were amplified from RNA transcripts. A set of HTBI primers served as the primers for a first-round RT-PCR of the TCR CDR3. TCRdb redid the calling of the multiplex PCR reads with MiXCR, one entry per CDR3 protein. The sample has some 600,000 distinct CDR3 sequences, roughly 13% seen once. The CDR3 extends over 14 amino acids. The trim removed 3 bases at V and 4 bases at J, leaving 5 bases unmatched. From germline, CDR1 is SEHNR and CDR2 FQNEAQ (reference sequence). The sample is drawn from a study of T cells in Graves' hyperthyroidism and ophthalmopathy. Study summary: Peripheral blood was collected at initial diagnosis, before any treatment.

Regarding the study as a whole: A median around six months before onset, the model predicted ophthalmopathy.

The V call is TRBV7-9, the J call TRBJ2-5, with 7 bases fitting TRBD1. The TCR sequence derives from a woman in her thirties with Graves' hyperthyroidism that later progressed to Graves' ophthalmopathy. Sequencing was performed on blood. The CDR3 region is CASSFHTGAETQYF. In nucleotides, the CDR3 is TGTGCCAGCAGCTTTCACACAGGGGCAGAGACCCAGTACTTC.